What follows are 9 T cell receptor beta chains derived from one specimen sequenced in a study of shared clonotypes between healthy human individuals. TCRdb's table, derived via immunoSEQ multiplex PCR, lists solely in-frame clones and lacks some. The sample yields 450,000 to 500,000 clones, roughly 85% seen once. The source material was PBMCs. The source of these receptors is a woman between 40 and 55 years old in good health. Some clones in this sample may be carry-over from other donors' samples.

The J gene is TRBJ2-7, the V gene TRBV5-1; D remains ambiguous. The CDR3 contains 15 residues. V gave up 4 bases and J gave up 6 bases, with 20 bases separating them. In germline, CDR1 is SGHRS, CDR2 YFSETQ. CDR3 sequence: CASSLGASNTGEQYF. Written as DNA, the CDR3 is TGCGCCAGCAGCCTGGGTGCATCAAATACCGGCGAGCAGTACTTC. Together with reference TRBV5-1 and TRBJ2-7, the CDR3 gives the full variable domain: KAGVTQTPRYLIKTRGQQVTLSCSPISGHRSVSWYQQTPGQGLQFLFEYFSETQRNKGNFPGRFSGRQFSNSRSEMNVSTLELGDSALYLCASSLGASNTGEQYFGPGTRLTVT.

CDR3 sequence: CASSIGQGLNEKLFF. The CDR3 DNA reads TGCGCCAGCAGCATTGGACAGGGGCTTAATGAAAAACTGTTTTTT. The gene calls are TRBV5-1 and TRBJ1-4; 9 bases agree with TRBD1. The junction had 5 bases not matched to a gene; V was cut back by 4 bases and J by 4 bases. Germline V gene lookup returns CDR1 SGHRS and CDR2 YFSETQ. This CDR3 has 15 amino acids.

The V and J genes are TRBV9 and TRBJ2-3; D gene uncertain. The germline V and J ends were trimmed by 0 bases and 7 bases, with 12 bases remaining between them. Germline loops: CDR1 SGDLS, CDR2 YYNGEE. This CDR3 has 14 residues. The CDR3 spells CASSVATATHTQYF. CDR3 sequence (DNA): TGTGCCAGCAGCGTAGCTACTGCTACTCATACGCAGTATTTT.

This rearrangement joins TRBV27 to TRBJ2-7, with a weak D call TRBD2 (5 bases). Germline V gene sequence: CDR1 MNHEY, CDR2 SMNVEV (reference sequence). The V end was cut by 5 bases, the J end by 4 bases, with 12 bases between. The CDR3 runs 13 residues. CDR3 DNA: TGTGCCAGCAGTAACGGGATAGGTTACGAGCAGTACTTC. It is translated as CASSNGIGYEQYF.

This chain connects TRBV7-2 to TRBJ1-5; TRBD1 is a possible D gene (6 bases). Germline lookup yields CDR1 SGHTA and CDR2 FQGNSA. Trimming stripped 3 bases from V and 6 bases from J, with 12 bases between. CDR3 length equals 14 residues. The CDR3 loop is CASSFEGGGQPQHF. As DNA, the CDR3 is TGTGCCAGCAGCTTTGAAGGGGGTGGTCAGCCCCAGCATTTT.

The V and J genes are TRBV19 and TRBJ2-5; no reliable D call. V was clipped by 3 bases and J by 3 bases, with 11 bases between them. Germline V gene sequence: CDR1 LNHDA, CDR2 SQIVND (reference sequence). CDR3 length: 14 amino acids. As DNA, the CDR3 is TGTGCCAGTAGTATGGATAACGGCAAAGAGACCCAGTACTTC. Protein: CASSMDNGKETQYF.

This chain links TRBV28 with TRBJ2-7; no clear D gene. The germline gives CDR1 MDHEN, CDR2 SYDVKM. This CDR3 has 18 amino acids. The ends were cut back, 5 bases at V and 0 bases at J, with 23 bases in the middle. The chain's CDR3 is CASSPPQTLRQISYEQYF. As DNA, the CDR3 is TGTGCCAGCAGTCCACCCCAGACCCTACGCCAGATCTCCTACGAGCAGTACTTC.

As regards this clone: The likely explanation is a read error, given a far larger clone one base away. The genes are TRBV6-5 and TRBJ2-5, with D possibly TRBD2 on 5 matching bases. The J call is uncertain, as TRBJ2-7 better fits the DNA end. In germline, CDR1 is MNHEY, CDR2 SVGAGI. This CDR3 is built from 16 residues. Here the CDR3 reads CASSYSPGIGLDEQYF. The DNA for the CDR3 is TGTGCCAGCAGTTACTCTCCCGGGATAGGGCTTGACGAGCAGTACTTC.

The CDR3 DNA follows: TGTGCCAGCGGCGACAGGATACCCTCTGGGGGGGCCAACGTCCTGACTTTC. Translated, it gives CASGDRIPSGGANVLTF. The chain uses TRBV27 and TRBJ2-6; possibly TRBD1 for D (6 bases). This CDR3 comprises 17 residues. Germline V gene lookup returns CDR1 MNHEY and CDR2 SMNVEV (reference sequence). V shed 8 bases and J shed 4 bases, with 21 bases lying between them. Supplemented by reference TRBV27 and TRBJ2-6, the full variable domain reads EAQVTQNPRYLITVTGKKLTVTCSQNMNHEYMSWYRQDPGLGLRQIYYSMNVEVTDKGDVPEGYKVSRKEKRNFPLILESPSPNQTSLYFCASGDRIPSGGANVLTFGAGSRLTVL.